A selection of T cell receptor beta chains follows, all from one sample in a study of cytotoxic CD8 clonotypes in ibrutinib-treated CLL. TCRdb's copy holds only in-frame clones and misses some; the assay was immunoSEQ multiplex PCR. The sample holds approximately 300,000 clones; about 80% are singletons and the top ten take 6.5% to 8%. Sequencing was performed on PBMCs, taken before ibrutinib treatment. Receptors originate from a human donor with chronic lymphocytic leukemia. The CDR3 runs from the conserved cysteine through the conserved F or W. D genes are given only for firm matches. Only some rows state a clone size, as once, few, many or a class for expanded clones.

j_call v_call d_call clone_size cdr3_aa cdr3_nt
TRBJ1-2 TRBV27 TRBD1 NA CASSPIGQGVVGYTF TGTGCCAGCAGTCCGATCGGACAGGGGGTAGTTGGCTACACCTTC
TRBJ1-1 TRBV2 NA NA CASKSLNRYTEAFF TGTGCCAGCAAGTCCCTTAACAGGTACACTGAAGCTTTCTTT
TRBJ2-5 TRBV29-1 TRBD2 NA CSVEPWASGRTQYF TGCAGCGTTGAGCCCTGGGCTAGCGGGAGGACCCAGTACTTC
TRBJ2-5 TRBV30 NA NA CAWSVAAGFGETQYF TGTGCCTGGAGTGTAGCGGCAGGGTTTGGGGAGACCCAGTACTTC
TRBJ2-3 TRBV11-2 TRBD2 NA CASSLRAAGGPTDTQYF TGTGCCAGCAGCTTACGGGCAGCGGGAGGGCCTACAGATACGCAGTATTTT
TRBJ2-7 TRBV7-9 NA NA CASSLGGVDSYEQYF TGTGCCAGCAGCTTGGGCGGGGTGGACTCCTACGAGCAGTACTTC
TRBJ1-2 TRBV27 NA few CASSPSQTGFYGYTF TGTGCCAGCAGTCCCTCCCAGACAGGCTTCTATGGCTACACCTTC
TRBJ1-2 TRBV5-1 TRBD1 once CASSSTGNGYTF TGCGCCAGCAGCTCGACAGGGAACGGCTACACCTTC
TRBJ1-4 TRBV30 TRBD1 few CAWSRGTANEKLFF TGTGCCTGGAGTCGGGGGACAGCTAATGAAAAACTGTTTTTT
TRBJ2-1 TRBV4-2 NA NA CASSHFTGTSYNEQFF TGTGCCAGCAGCCATTTTACAGGGACCTCCTACAATGAGCAGTTCTTC
TRBJ2-7 TRBV18 NA NA CASSPQRRAYEQYF TGTGCCAGCTCACCTCAACGCAGGGCCTACGAGCAGTACTTC
TRBJ2-5 TRBV28 NA once CAAGSGTQETQYF TGTGCCGCAGGTAGCGGTACTCAAGAGACCCAGTACTTC
TRBJ2-3 TRBV30 TRBD2 NA CAWTTGAGGPDTQYF TGTGCCTGGACCACGGGTGCGGGAGGGCCCGATACGCAGTATTTT
TRBJ2-5 TRBV18 NA NA CASSRSLGETQYF TGTGCCAGCTCACGAAGTCTGGGAGAGACCCAGTACTTC
TRBJ2-7 TRBV27 NA NA CASSSSGYEQYF TGTGCCAGCAGTTCCAGCGGCTACGAGCAGTACTTC
TRBJ2-2 TRBV9 NA NA CASSVEGRGATTGELFF TGTGCCAGCAGCGTAGAAGGACGCGGGGCAACCACCGGGGAGCTGTTTTTT
TRBJ1-2 TRBV4-3 NA NA CASSQDAVANYGYTF TGCGCCAGCAGCCAAGATGCGGTAGCTAACTATGGCTACACCTTC
TRBJ1-4 TRBV30 NA NA CAWSIQSNEKLFF TGTGCCTGGAGTATTCAGTCTAATGAAAAACTGTTTTTT
TRBJ2-7 TRBV18 NA NA CASSPRISHSYEQYF TGTGCCAGCTCACCCCGGATCTCCCACTCCTACGAGCAGTACTTC
TRBJ1-3 TRBV5-1 NA few CASSLVGSGNTIYF TGCGCCAGCAGCTTGGTTGGCTCTGGAAACACCATATATTTT
TRBJ2-1 TRBV6-5 NA NA CASSYRGSDNEQFF TGTGCCAGCAGTTATCGGGGATCAGACAATGAGCAGTTCTTC
TRBJ2-4 TRBV7-2 NA once CASSSLTPAKNIQYF TGTGCCAGCAGTTCACTCACCCCAGCCAAAAACATTCAGTACTTC
TRBJ2-3 TRBV27 TRBD1 NA CASSSDRVVGTQYF TGTGCCAGCAGTTCGGACAGGGTTGTTGGTACGCAGTATTTT
TRBJ2-2 TRBV7-9 NA NA CASSLQSGELFF TGTGCCAGCAGCTTACAATCCGGGGAGCTGTTTTTT
TRBJ2-7 TRBV28 TRBD2 NA CATHPSGPYEQYF TGTGCCACACACCCTAGCGGCCCCTACGAGCAGTACTTC
TRBJ2-4 TRBV5-1 NA few CASSGQGAKNIQYF TGCGCCAGCAGTGGGCAGGGGGCCAAAAACATTCAGTACTTC
TRBJ2-5 TRBV15 NA NA CATRAAGYLLETQYF TGTGCCACCAGGGCGGCGGGATATTTGTTAGAGACCCAGTACTTC
TRBJ1-2 TRBV28 TRBD1 NA CASSYLTRTGFYGYTF TGTGCCAGCAGTTACCTAACGAGGACAGGGTTTTATGGCTACACCTTC
TRBJ1-5 TRBV28 TRBD1 NA CASRTGGAESNQPQHF TGTGCCAGCAGGACAGGGGGCGCTGAGAGCAATCAGCCCCAGCATTTT
TRBJ1-5 TRBV11-2 NA NA CASSLQGLNQPQHF TGTGCCAGCAGCTTACAGGGTCTTAATCAGCCCCAGCATTTT
TRBJ2-5 TRBV18 TRBD2 NA CASASGSTETQYF TGTGCCAGCGCTAGCGGGAGTACTGAGACCCAGTACTTC
TRBJ2-1 TRBV7-9 TRBD2 NA CASSLGLAGDDEQFF TGTGCCAGCAGCTTAGGCCTAGCGGGAGATGATGAGCAGTTCTTC
TRBJ2-5 TRBV7-2 NA NA CASSFTKETQYF TGTGCCAGCAGCTTCACTAAAGAGACCCAGTACTTC
TRBJ1-2 TRBV5-6 NA NA CASSFLGAGYGYTF TGTGCCAGCAGCTTTTTGGGGGCTGGCTATGGCTACACCTTC
TRBJ2-3 TRBV29-1 NA NA CSAWALTDTQYF TGCAGCGCGTGGGCTCTCACAGATACGCAGTATTTT
TRBJ1-1 TRBV10-3 NA NA CAISDPDAQGINEAFF TGTGCCATCAGTGACCCCGACGCCCAGGGGATTAATGAAGCTTTCTTT
TRBJ2-7 TRBV15 NA once CATSSLPEGGTNEQYF TGTGCCACCAGCAGCCTCCCAGAGGGGGGTACAAACGAGCAGTACTTC
TRBJ1-2 TRBV5-1 NA NA CASSPVGAWGYTF TGCGCCAGCAGTCCGGTGGGGGCCTGGGGCTACACCTTC
TRBJ2-7 TRBV18 TRBD1 NA CASSLRETGGYEQYF TGTGCCAGCTCACTAAGAGAGACAGGGGGCTACGAGCAGTACTTC
TRBJ1-2 TRBV5-1 TRBD1 NA CASSLEQGDGYTF TGCGCCAGCAGCTTGGAACAGGGGGATGGCTACACCTTC
TRBJ2-6 TRBV9 NA once CASTPSGSGANVLTF TGTGCCAGCACCCCCTCTGGCTCTGGGGCCAACGTCCTGACTTTC
TRBJ2-2 TRBV15 NA NA CATSRPMGFAGELFF TGTGCCACCAGCAGACCGATGGGTTTTGCCGGGGAGCTGTTTTTT
TRBJ1-2 TRBV30 NA NA CAWSAGTAAGGYTF TGTGCCTGGAGTGCCGGGACTGCCGCGGGTGGCTACACCTTC
TRBJ2-5 TRBV18 TRBD2 NA CASSHGTSGTQETQYF TGTGCCAGCTCACATGGGACTAGCGGGACCCAAGAGACCCAGTACTTC
TRBJ2-2 TRBV4-2 TRBD2 NA CASSQLSGNPTGELFF TGTGCCAGCAGCCAACTTAGCGGGAATCCCACCGGGGAGCTGTTTTTT
TRBJ1-4 TRBV5-1 TRBD1 few CASSLTGEANEKLFF TGCGCCAGCAGCTTGACAGGGGAAGCTAATGAAAAACTGTTTTTT
TRBJ1-5 TRBV29-1 TRBD1 once CSVGGTGGTQPQHF TGCAGCGTCGGAGGGACAGGGGGCACTCAGCCCCAGCATTTT
TRBJ2-2 TRBV6-1 NA NA CASRSGLANTGELFF TGTGCCAGCAGATCAGGTCTCGCGAACACCGGGGAGCTGTTTTTT
TRBJ2-3 TRBV27 NA NA CASSLVAGSTDTQYF TGTGCCAGCAGTTTAGTGGCGGGGAGCACAGATACGCAGTATTTT
TRBJ1-4 TRBV19 NA NA CASSSRATNEKLFF TGTGCCAGTAGCAGCAGGGCAACTAATGAAAAACTGTTTTTT
TRBJ2-7 TRBV30 TRBD2 NA CAWRRLADNYEQYF TGTGCCTGGAGAAGACTAGCGGATAACTACGAGCAGTACTTC
TRBJ2-5 TRBV7-9 NA NA CASSLGGRGQWTQYF TGTGCCAGCAGCTTAGGGGGCAGGGGCCAATGGACCCAGTACTTC
TRBJ2-1 TRBV7-3 TRBD2 NA CASSFSSGSYNEQFF TGTGCCAGCAGCTTCTCTAGCGGGAGCTACAATGAGCAGTTCTTC
TRBJ2-1 TRBV7-2 NA NA CASSLTRIDAGEQFF TGTGCCAGCAGCTTGACTAGGATCGACGCTGGTGAGCAGTTCTTC
TRBJ2-2 TRBV7-3 NA NA CASSSSGSGGELFF TGTGCCAGCAGCTCATCAGGCTCAGGCGGGGAGCTGTTTTTT
TRBJ1-4 TRBV30 NA NA CAWMAPPGEKLFF TGTGCCTGGATGGCTCCCCCGGGTGAAAAACTGTTTTTT
TRBJ2-2 TRBV6-6 NA NA CASSYSSRALTGELFF TGTGCCAGCAGTTACTCGTCGCGGGCACTCACCGGGGAGCTGTTTTTT
TRBJ1-1 TRBV29-1 NA NA CSAAVDYTEAFF TGCAGCGCAGCCGTTGATTACACTGAAGCTTTCTTT
TRBJ2-2 TRBV9 NA NA CASSTHARSDTGELFF TGTGCCAGCAGCACCCACGCCAGGTCTGACACCGGGGAGCTGTTTTTT